The source of this TCR beta chain is a study of cytomegalovirus exposure and HLA in healthy donors. General study points: Association of roughly 18,000 TCR beta sequences with HLA alleles was found at 0.05 false discovery rate in a later analysis. In a later analysis, the majority of CMV-associated beta chains seemingly showed HLA restriction. TRBV6-2, TRBV6-3 and some other V segments were excluded as indistinguishable.

PCR amplification relied on 60 Vbeta primers (plus 13 Jbeta primers). TCRdb's copy holds only in-frame clones and misses some; the assay was immunoSEQ multiplex PCR. The table lists 150,000 to 200,000 clones, roughly 80% of them singletons. Trimming removed 4 bases from V and 5 bases from J, with 14 bases in between. The CDR3 loop spans 14 amino acids. Germline V gives CDR1 MNHEY, CDR2 SVGAGI. This clone was recorded only once. Antigen unknown. Sequencing was performed on PBMCs. The origin of this receptor is a male donor in good health and CMV-seronegative. The chain uses TRBV6-5 and TRBJ1-1, with D maybe TRBD1 (6 bases). The CDR3 is CASSFYRVGTEAFF. The CDR3 DNA reads as TGTGCCAGCAGTTTTTACAGGGTGGGAACTGAAGCTTTCTTT.